This T cell receptor beta chain appears in the sequencing data of a study of blood T cell repertoires in COVID-19. V was trimmed by 5 bases and J by 2 bases, leaving 19 bases between them. CDR1 is MNHNY, CDR2 SVGAGI, per germline (reference sequence). The CDR3 runs to 17 residues. This table comes from immunoSEQ multiplex PCR, and its TCRdb copy is limited to in-frame clones, with some not included. Of hundreds of thousands of clones listed, 70% to 90% are singletons. This clonotype was obtained from a woman aged 25 to 45 with active or convalescent COVID-19. This chain links TRBV6-6 with TRBJ1-5, with D perhaps matching TRBD1 (6 bases). Input material: peripheral blood. The DNA of the CDR3 is TGTGCCAGCAGTCAAAAGGGGGGGGGCTCTGGCAATCAGCCCCAGCATTTT. Protein sequence: CASSQKGGGSGNQPQHF.